Shown below are 19 T cell receptor beta chains from a single sample sequenced in a study of vaccination effects on CD4 cells after COVID-19. Their antigens are not known. Profiling relied on immunoSEQ multiplex PCR, and the TCRdb table lists in-frame clones only, not all of them. The sample records about 50,000 clones, approximately 80% being singletons. Upon completion of more than 9 days in culture, CD4+ T cells were isolated. Sequencing was performed on CD4+ T cells from PBMCs cultured without peptide, taken before COVID-19 vaccination. All receptors derive from a human donor who received a COVID-19 vaccine.

The V and J genes are TRBV28 and TRBJ1-6; D gene uncertain. The V end was cut by 7 bases, the J end by 8 bases, with 9 bases between. Per the germline V gene, CDR1 is MDHEN and CDR2 is SYDVKM. The CDR3 loop spans 12 amino acids. CDR3 DNA sequence: TGTGCCAGCAACTCTGGCTATTCACCCCTCCACTTT. Translation: CASNSGYSPLHF. Filled out from reference TRBV28 and TRBJ1-6, the complete variable domain reads DVKVTQSSRYLVKRTGEKVFLECVQDMDHENMFWYRQDPGLGLRLIYFSYDVKMKEKGDIPEGYSVSREKKERFSLILESASTNQTSMYLCASNSGYSPLHFGNGTRLTVT.

CDR3 residues: CASTPGSSSYEQYV. CDR3 nucleotide sequence: TGTGCCAGCACCCCGGGTTCCAGCTCCTACGAGCAGTACGTC. This chain uses TRBV6-5 with TRBJ2-7; no definite D call. Looked up from germline, CDR1 is MNHEY and CDR2 is SVGAGI. The CDR3 loop spans 14 amino acids. Trimming shortened V by 7 bases and J by 0 bases, and 13 bases separated the two germline ends.

V and J are TRBV24-1 and TRBJ1-2, with D possibly matching TRBD1 (5 bases). Germline CDR1 is KGHDR and CDR2 is SFDVKD. The CDR3 has 14 amino acids. The V and J ends lost 3 bases and 3 bases respectively, with 10 bases between them. The CDR3: CATSDRGYDYGYTF. For the CDR3, the DNA is TGTGCCACCAGTGATAGGGGCTACGACTATGGCTACACCTTC.

The chain combines TRBV28 with TRBJ1-4; D is perhaps TRBD1 (5 bases). Germline loops: CDR1 MDHEN, CDR2 SYDVKM. Trimming pared 5 bases from V and 3 bases from J, leaving 13 bases between. This CDR3 is 15 amino acids long. The CDR3 is CASSPQSGPNEKLFF. The CDR3 bases are TGTGCCAGCAGTCCGCAATCGGGGCCTAATGAAAAACTGTTTTTT.

This clone occurred once. The chain employs TRBV2 and TRBJ2-6; D gene unclear. Germline V lookup: CDR1 SNHLY, CDR2 FYNNEI. The CDR3 is made up of 14 amino acids. Trimming removed 7 bases from V and 4 bases from J, with 11 bases in between. As DNA, the CDR3 is TGTGCCAGCACGAGTAGGGCCGGGGCCAACGTCCTGACTTTC. Its translation: CASTSRAGANVLTF.

The V gene is TRBV6-5, the J gene TRBJ2-7, with a tentative D call TRBD2 (6 bases). Between the trimmed V and J ends, which lost 4 bases and 3 bases, there was a span of 16 bases. This CDR3 is built from 15 residues. Germline V gives CDR1 MNHEY, CDR2 SVGAGI. The CDR3 DNA is TGTGCCAGCAGTTGGGGAGGACGGTTAAACTACGAGCAGTACGTC. It is translated as CASSWGGRLNYEQYV.

This chain links TRBV14 with TRBJ2-7; the D gene is possibly TRBD1 (6 bases). The V end was cut by 5 bases, the J end by 4 bases, with 18 bases between. CDR3 length: 15 amino acids. Germline CDR1 SGHDN, CDR2 FVKESK. This CDR3 reads CASSAALGHHYEQYV. The CDR3 DNA reads as TGTGCCAGCAGCGCCGCACTGGGACACCATTACGAGCAGTACGTC.

The V gene is TRBV15, the J gene TRBJ1-5; 9 positions agree with TRBD1. After removal of 2 bases from V and 2 bases from J, the junction contained 13 bases not matched to a gene. The CDR3 consists of 19 residues. Looked up from germline, CDR1 is LNHNV and CDR2 is YYDKDF (reference sequence). CDR3 DNA sequence: TGTGCCACCAGCAGACAAATAGAGGATCGGGACAGGGGCAATCAGCCCCAGCATTTT. This codes for CATSRQIEDRDRGNQPQHF.

This clone was seen more than once but under ten times. The gene calls are TRBV30 and TRBJ1-6; TRBD1 matches at 7 bases. CDR3 length: 14 amino acids. V gave up 0 bases and J gave up 7 bases; unmatched junction bases: 3. Germline V gene data show CDR1 as GTSNPN and CDR2 as SVGIG (reference sequence). CDR3: CAWSVLTGNSPLHF. DNA for the CDR3: TGTGCCTGGAGTGTCCTGACAGGGAATTCACCCCTCCACTTT.

The chain has TRBV5-5 and TRBJ2-2; 8 bases align to TRBD1. Germline CDR1 reads SGHKS; CDR2 reads YYEKEE (reference sequence). The CDR3 contains 16 residues. Trimming removed 1 base from V and 5 bases from J; junction bases left unmatched: 7. The CDR3 loop reads CASSLSPRGRTGELFF. In DNA form, the CDR3 reads TGTGCCAGCAGCTTGTCACCCAGGGGGCGGACCGGGGAGCTGTTTTTT.

The chain employs TRBV5-1 and TRBJ2-6; no clear D gene. In germline, CDR1 is SGHRS, CDR2 YFSETQ. This CDR3 contains 18 residues. Trimming pared 0 bases from V and 0 bases from J, leaving 13 bases between. The CDR3 coding sequence is TGCGCCAGCAGCTTGGACGTCAGGAGATCCTCTGGGGCCAACGTCCTGACTTTC. Its protein product is CASSLDVRRSSGANVLTF.

This clone was detected only a few times. This chain links TRBV30 with TRBJ1-1; perhaps TRBD1 as D (5 bases). V was clipped by 4 bases and J by 8 bases, with 11 bases between them. Germline CDR1 reads GTSNPN; CDR2 reads SVGIG (reference sequence). This CDR3 has 11 amino acids. This chain's CDR3 is CAWMGRREAFF. Here the CDR3 DNA reads TGTGCCTGGATGGGACGGCGAGAAGCTTTCTTT. The variable domain in full, with the rest retrieved from reference TRBV30 and TRBJ1-1, is SQTIHQWPATLVQPVGSPLSLECTVEGTSNPNLYWYRQAAGRGLQLLFYSVGIGQISSEVPQNLSASRPQDRQFILSSKKLLLSDSGFYLCAWMGRREAFFGQGTRLTVV.

The gene calls are TRBV6-5 and TRBJ2-1, with a tentative D call TRBD1 (6 bases). CDR1 MNHEY and CDR2 SVGAGI come from the germline V gene. Deletions cut 2 bases from V and 4 bases from J, with 9 bases between. This CDR3 contains 14 residues. CDR3 region: CASSYTDSYNEQFF. DNA of the CDR3: TGTGCCAGCAGTTACACGGACAGTTACAATGAGCAGTTCTTC.

The chain joins TRBV5-1 to TRBJ2-3; TRBD2 agrees at 16 bases. Germline loops: CDR1 SGHRS, CDR2 YFSETQ. J was trimmed by 1 base and V by 4 bases; bases with no gene match: 6. This CDR3 spans 18 amino acids. For the CDR3, the DNA is TGCGCCAGCAGCAAGGGGACTAGCGGGGGGGCGGGCACAGATACGCAGTATTTT. As protein: CASSKGTSGGAGTDTQYF.

This chain uses TRBV7-3 with TRBJ1-1, with TRBD1 identical over 8 bases. The CDR3 is 15 residues long. Germline V gene lookup returns CDR1 SGHTA and CDR2 FQGTGA. The junction had 3 bases not matched to a gene; V was cut back by 0 bases and J by 3 bases. The CDR3 loop is CASSLTQTGDTEAFF. CDR3 coding DNA: TGTGCCAGCAGCTTAACTCAGACAGGGGACACTGAAGCTTTCTTT.

This clone was counted only a few times. The chain combines TRBV18 with TRBJ2-2; D may be TRBD1 or TRBD2 (5 bases each). Germline values: CDR1 KGHSH, CDR2 LQKENI. The CDR3 covers 15 residues. Trimming stripped 3 bases from V and 5 bases from J, with 13 bases between. CDR3 loop: CASSPGRLGTGELFF. CDR3 in DNA: TGTGCCAGCTCACCGGGACGCCTGGGGACCGGGGAGCTGTTTTTT.

The V and J genes are TRBV5-1 and TRBJ1-1, with D uncertain. Germline CDR1 reads SGHRS; CDR2 reads YFSETQ. The CDR3 covers 14 residues. V lost 0 bases, J lost 0 bases, and 6 bases lay in between. The DNA of the CDR3 is TGCGCCAGCAGCTTGGACAGTATGAACACTGAAGCTTTCTTT. It encodes CASSLDSMNTEAFF.

The gene calls are TRBV15 and TRBJ2-3; D might be TRBD1 or TRBD2, each matching 5 bases. The CDR3 length is 14 residues. Germline V gives CDR1 LNHNV, CDR2 YYDKDF (reference sequence). The V gene lost 0 bases and the J gene lost 3 bases, with 7 bases spanning the gap. The CDR3 is CATSRDRETDTQYF. The CDR3 DNA follows: TGTGCCACCAGCAGAGACAGGGAGACAGATACGCAGTATTTT.

The chain has TRBV18 and TRBJ2-5; D might be TRBD2 (7 bases). The CDR3 is 16 amino acids. Germline V gives CDR1 KGHSH, CDR2 LQKENI. Trimming pared 8 bases from V and 1 base from J, leaving 20 bases between. CDR3 in amino acids: CASELTAGGAQETQYF. DNA for the CDR3: TGTGCCAGCGAACTCACGGCTGGGGGGGCCCAAGAGACCCAGTACTTC.